Sequencing of this TCR beta chain was carried out in a study of cytomegalovirus exposure and HLA in healthy donors (dated by TCRdb to the late 2010s). About the study as a whole: An earlier analysis of several hundred of the donors reported 250 to 300 Gb of sequence data and some 110 million unique TCR beta sequences obtained from roughly 180 million T cells. Donor age, sex, ethnicity and CMV serostatus were collected together with the repertoire data. The number of donors typed differed by locus, with about 629-640 for A, B, C, DRB1 and DQB1, about 500 for DQA1, over 600 for DPA1, and 450 to 480 for DPB1. The aim of the study was to test whether cataloging public T cell receptors could identify signatures of past pathogen exposure. Among roughly 400 genotyped donors of the cohort, an average of approximately 220,000 unique TCR beta nucleotide sequences was sequenced per donor, of which about 19% were non-productive. The study profiled the T cell repertoires of more than 500 subjects by immunosequencing and related them to cytomegalovirus serostatus. An early release covering over 500 HLA-typed donors comprised approximately 300 gigabases of sequencing data and about 90 million unique TCR sequences. Both class I and class II loci were covered by HLA typing, at four-digit resolution. In the later analysis, no new phenotypic data were used to find candidate immune exposures; instead, reliance was placed on TCR beta sequences and their occurrence across donors. The study combined high-throughput TCR immunosequencing, statistical association of individual TCRs with disease status, and machine learning to predict cytomegalovirus infection status. Several DR-DQ haplotypes were handled as single units for association and clustering because linkage in the cohort was strong. The genetic ancestry cluster associated with self-reported Caucasian donors included over 80% of the roughly 400 genotyped donors. All discovery cohort repertoires had been generated on a single sequencing platform. To decide whether each TCR beta V gene segment behaved as functional or pseudogenic, an earlier analysis of fewer than 750 of the donors relied on high-throughput TCR beta sequencing. Along with the approximately 670-subject first cohort, a separate validation cohort of over a hundred different subjects was used. In a later genetic analysis, genome-wide SNP genotypes for about 55% of the roughly 670 donors were used, and that subset was treated as a discovery cohort. A later analysis re-analyzed previously published TCR beta repertoires from approximately 670 donors and added high-resolution HLA genotyping to study TCR occurrence patterns. Beyond this particular receptor, the publication reports: Broadly in line with IMGT annotations, most TCR beta V segments showed up in productive rearrangements about 90% or about 30% of the time in an earlier analysis of several hundred of the donors. The authors suggested that the approach could potentially be generalized to other disease states and immunological phenotypes. HLA typing was unavailable for some donors at each locus, so association tests used only the typed subset. In a later analysis, TCR association rates were found to vary across HLA loci, with the most associated TCRs seen for DRB1 alleles and the fewest for HLA-C alleles. Compared with the approximately 720-donor mean, donors in an Asian-associated ancestry cluster had fewer N-insertions in productive TCRs, according to a later genetic analysis. Correlated functional status among segregating V segments might be attributable to linkage disequilibrium, but an unknown experimental factor could not be ruled out. An association between a missense DCLRE1C variant and V-gene and J-gene trimming of TCR beta chains was found in a later genetic analysis and replicated in an independent cohort. This cohort had only TCR beta chains sequenced, and the lack of alpha or paired-chain data limited which features could be detected. For the cohort, immune exposure information was limited to CMV serostatus. Most CMV-associated TCR beta chains appeared to be HLA-restricted in a later analysis, and the HLA associations seemed to be driven largely by CMV exposure. The earlier analysis of almost 600 of the donors excluded 15 to 20 rarely observed V segments, including chromosome 9 orphons, because counts were too low. A few of the identified cytomegalovirus-associated TCR beta chains were confirmed in vitro to be specific for cytomegalovirus antigens. Specific HLA alleles were associated with 15,000 to 20,000 TCR beta sequences at a false discovery rate of 0.05 in a later analysis. The classifier was reported to diagnose cytomegalovirus status with high specificity and sensitivity in both the original cohort and the validation cohort. A cluster of highly shared sequence variants was judged likely to be a technical artifact of the sequencing pipeline. Most TCR sequences were seen in very few donors, while some public TCRs were found in many individuals. In a later analysis, HLA-associated TCR beta chains showed more clonal expansion and lower generation probabilities than non-associated chains that were equally common. Strong co-occurrence of HLA alleles, especially DR and DQ, made assigning TCR associations to individual alleles difficult. A further reported finding was that TCR beta sequences accurately predicted the HLA-A and HLA-B alleles for most subjects in the first cohort. In the study, approximately 160 TCR beta chains were listed as associated with cytomegalovirus. A later analysis reported that several top co-occurrence clusters appeared linked to parvovirus B19, influenza, CMV and Epstein-Barr virus. Some IMGT-functional V segments, including TRBV6-2 and TRBV6-3, could not be told apart with the 87-base-pair reads, so those segments were excluded. Roughly uniform sequencing depth across donors was assumed in presence/absence analyses, although this assumption may not hold.

Library method: the immunoSEQ multiplex PCR assay. The multiplex PCR relied on a mix of 60 forward primers for TCR Vbeta segments and 13 reverse primers for TCR Jbeta segments. The CDR3 region of rearranged TCR beta genes was amplified from genomic DNA by a multiplex PCR assay. The amplified TCR beta libraries were sequenced on the Illumina HiSeq System as 87-base-pair reads. The study's processing was this. Across the 500 to 850 repertoires, a later analysis counted 80 million or so unique TCR beta chains, 8.5 million to 12 million of which were shared by at least two donors. To remove PCR and sequencing errors, raw reads were error-corrected and collapsed into unique sequences using a nearest-neighbor algorithm that merged closely related sequences. Alignment of CDR3 sequences to IMGT reference sequences was used to assign V, D and J gene segments. For a sequence to be retained, at least a six-nucleotide match to both a V gene segment and a J gene segment was required. A rearrangement was called productive if the CDR3 had no stop codons and remained in frame with V and J, and every other rearrangement was called non-productive. Following IMGT convention, CDR3 was defined as the stretch from the second conserved V-encoded cysteine up to the conserved J-encoded phenylalanine. The earlier analysis of about 570 of the donors excluded any sequence lacking an unambiguous match to a single V gene segment. In an earlier analysis of 587 of the donors, a V segment was called functional when productive rearrangements were above 56.7%, and segregating when the standard deviation between donors exceeded 5%. A statistical classification framework was developed to diagnose cytomegalovirus status using the catalog of TCR beta chain sequences. A later analysis assigned V and J genes by comparing TCR nucleotide sequences with IMGT/GENE-DB human TR gene sequences. In a later analysis, CDR3 sequences and most-parsimonious VDJ recombination scenarios were assigned using the TCRdist pipeline. A later analysis defined each TCR beta chain by its CDR3 amino acid sequence plus V-gene family, and excluded reads lacking a unique V-gene family. A later analysis removed 500 to 650 highly shared, low-generation-probability nucleotide sequences to deal with suspected cross-contamination and a sequencing artifact. A later analysis calculated a clonal expansion index for each public chain from normalized within-repertoire ranks of inferred template counts. Generation probabilities in a later analysis came from a VDJ recombination model fitted to out-of-frame rearrangements, and those results were checked against IGoR. In a later analysis, TCR-TCR, TCR-HLA and TCR-CMV co-occurrence was scored with hypergeometric tests, and a repertoire-size bias correction was applied to TCR pairs. A later analysis estimated false discovery rates by permuting HLA or CMV assignments 20 times. In a later analysis, co-occurring TCRs were grouped with DBSCAN, and TCRdist sequence similarity was added when clustering was performed within HLA-allele-positive subsets. Co-occurrence clustering excluded repertoires with fewer than 30,000 or more than 120,000 public chains, plus five with anomalous nucleotide sharing. TCRdb carries this immuneACCESS record with in-frame sequences only. Its versions omit some clonotypes, under half of them owing to an unresolved V gene in the studies checked, with the rest unexplained. V and J calls and clone size are those listed in that table; D and trimming were worked out from the DNA. This sample gives a few hundred thousand clones in total; about 89% of them show up just once. The ten largest clones add up to about 1% of the sample.

On this clone itself: It lacks a known antigen. Within one base of it there is no much larger clone, and no base qualities were kept.

In total, 630 or so healthy bone marrow donors made up the cohort. At the time of sampling, every cohort member was nominally healthy, though immune exposures that went unrecorded were likely present. The donor tested CMV seronegative, placing the donor among the roughly 350 seronegative members of the cohort. Each donor provided a peripheral blood sample, and peripheral blood mononuclear cells were used for TCR beta sequencing. The Qiagen DNeasy Blood Extraction Kit was used to extract genomic DNA from the blood cell samples. CDR3 length: 15 amino acids, cysteine to phenylalanine. The read is trimmed to its CDR3 DNA, 45 bases read in frame from base 1. Via the germline V gene, CDR1 is SGHRS and CDR2 YFSETQ. After removal of 3 bases from V and 1 base from J, the junction retains 7 bases not matched to a gene.

This TCR derives from a woman aged 18-30 years in good health and CMV-seronegative. The V and J segments used are TRBV5-1 and TRBJ2-7, with TRBD1 identical over 7 junction bases. Sequenced input: PBMCs. The nucleotide sequence is given as TGCGCCAGCAGCTCAGGGAGACAGGGTTCCTACGAGCAGTACTTC. It encodes CASSSGRQGSYEQYF.